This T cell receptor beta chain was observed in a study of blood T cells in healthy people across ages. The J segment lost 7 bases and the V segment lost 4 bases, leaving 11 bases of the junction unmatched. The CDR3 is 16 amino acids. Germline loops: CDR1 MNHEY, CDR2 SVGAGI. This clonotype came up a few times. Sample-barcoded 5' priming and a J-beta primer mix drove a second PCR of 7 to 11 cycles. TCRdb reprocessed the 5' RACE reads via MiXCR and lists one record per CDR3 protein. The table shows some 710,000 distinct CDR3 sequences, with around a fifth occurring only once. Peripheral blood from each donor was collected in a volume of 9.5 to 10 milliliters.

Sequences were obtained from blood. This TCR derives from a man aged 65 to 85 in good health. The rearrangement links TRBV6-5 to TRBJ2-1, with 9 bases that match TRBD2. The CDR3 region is CASSSLRLAVRNEQFF. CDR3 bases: TGTGCCAGCAGTTCATTACGACTAGCGGTGAGGAATGAGCAGTTCTTC.